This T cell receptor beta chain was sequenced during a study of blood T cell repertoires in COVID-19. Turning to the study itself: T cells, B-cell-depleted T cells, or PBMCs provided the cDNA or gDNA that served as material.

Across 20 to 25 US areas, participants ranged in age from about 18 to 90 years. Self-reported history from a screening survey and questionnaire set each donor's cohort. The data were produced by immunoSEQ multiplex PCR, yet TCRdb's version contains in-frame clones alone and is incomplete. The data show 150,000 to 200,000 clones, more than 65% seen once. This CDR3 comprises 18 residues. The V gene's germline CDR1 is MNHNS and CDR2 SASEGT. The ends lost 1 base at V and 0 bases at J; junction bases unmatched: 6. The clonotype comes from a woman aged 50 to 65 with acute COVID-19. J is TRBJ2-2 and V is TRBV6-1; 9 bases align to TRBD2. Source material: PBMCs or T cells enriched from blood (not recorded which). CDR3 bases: TGTGCCAGCAGTGAAGTAGTGCGGGGGGGCGCGAACACCGGGGAGCTGTTTTTT. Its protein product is CASSEVVRGGANTGELFF.